The TCR beta chain described here comes from a study of blood T cell repertoires in COVID-19. On the study more broadly: Spain, Italy and the United States supplied samples that represented acute and convalescent COVID-19. T cells, B-cell-depleted T cells, or PBMCs provided the cDNA or gDNA that served as material.

In Seattle, patients joined the study during active infection and were tracked longitudinally. There are 13 residues in the CDR3. V lost 8 bases and J lost 4, with 11 bases in between. Germline V gene data show CDR1 as MNHEY and CDR2 as SMNVEV (reference sequence). Per the original data handling: Reference gene primers were amplified, and this amplification served to estimate nucleated cell counts. The method was immunoSEQ multiplex PCR; TCRdb's version includes in-frame clones alone and lacks a portion of them. Clonal size and the V and J genes are those of that table, whereas D and trimming came from the DNA. The data hold fewer than 80,000 clones, with 84% observed a single time.

Sequencing input: peripheral blood. The receptor's source is a middle-aged man with COVID-19, enrolled during active disease. The chain has TRBV27 and TRBJ2-2; a possible D gene is TRBD2 (5 bases). Here the CDR3 DNA reads TGTGCCAGCGGCCTTCGGGGCACCGGGGAGCTGTTTTTT. Translating it yields CASGLRGTGELFF.